The 11 T cell receptor beta chains given below trace back to one sample, sequenced in a study of blood T cell repertoires in COVID-19. Sequencing was performed with immunoSEQ multiplex PCR; in TCRdb, only in-frame clones are kept and a portion is missing. The repertoire has roughly 220,000 clones, 84% of them found once; the top ten carry 3% to 3.5%. The sequenced material came from peripheral blood. The origin of the receptors is a woman in her 30s who had recovered from COVID-19.

The chain has TRBV20-1 and TRBJ2-3; D is unclear. The germline V and J ends were trimmed by 3 bases and 3 bases, with 4 bases remaining between them. The V gene's germline CDR1 is DFQATT and CDR2 SNEGSKA (reference sequence). This CDR3 spans 11 amino acids. The CDR3 protein is CSASHTDTQYF. The CDR3 DNA reads as TGCAGTGCTAGCCATACAGATACGCAGTATTTT.

J is TRBJ2-7 and V is TRBV28; 10 bases are shared with TRBD2. The CDR3 runs to 14 residues. Germline V gene data show CDR1 as MDHEN and CDR2 as SYDVKM. J was trimmed by 3 bases and V by 6 bases; bases with no gene match: 5. The CDR3 protein is CASSPGTSDYEQYF. The CDR3 DNA reads as TGTGCCAGCAGCCCCGGGACTAGCGACTACGAGCAGTACTTC.

V and J are TRBV18 and TRBJ1-2; 8 bases align to TRBD1. J lost 3 bases, V lost 3 bases, and 6 bases had no gene match. The CDR3 spans 15 residues. The V gene's germline CDR1 is KGHSH and CDR2 LQKENI. DNA for the CDR3: TGTGCCAGCTCACCGACGGACAGGGTGGACTATGGCTACACCTTC. This sequence encodes CASSPTDRVDYGYTF.

V usage is TRBV28 and J usage is TRBJ2-7; D ambiguous. Trimming cost V 9 bases and J 0 bases, with 12 bases left between them. CDR1 is MDHEN, CDR2 SYDVKM, per germline. The CDR3 has 13 residues. This CDR3 reads CASNRAPSYEQYF. The CDR3 bases are TGTGCCAGTAACAGAGCCCCCTCCTACGAGCAGTACTTC.

The V call is TRBV6-5, the J call TRBJ2-7; perhaps TRBD2 as D (6 bases). Trimming removed 8 bases from V and 7 bases from J, with 18 bases in between. Germline V CDR1 and CDR2: MNHEY, SVGAGI. CDR3 size: 13 residues. The CDR3: CASGWGGAGEQYF. The CDR3 DNA reads as TGTGCCAGCGGGTGGGGTGGCGCGGGGGAGCAGTACTTC.

This clone was seen repeatedly, ten times or more. V usage is TRBV18 and J usage is TRBJ2-1; a possible D gene is TRBD2 (6 bases). Looked up from germline, CDR1 is KGHSH and CDR2 is LQKENI. Trimming removed 2 bases at V and 9 bases at J, with 14 bases between. This CDR3 is built from 14 residues. The CDR3 reads CASSPGVARGEQFF. CDR3 nucleotides: TGTGCCAGCTCACCAGGGGTAGCGCGGGGTGAGCAGTTCTTC.

The sample holds a few counts of this clone. The J gene is TRBJ2-1, the V gene TRBV5-6; D possibly corresponds to TRBD2 (5 bases). Germline V gives CDR1 SGHDT, CDR2 YYEEEE. There are 16 residues in the CDR3. V lost 2 bases and J lost 2, with 14 bases in between. CDR3 nucleotide sequence: TGTGCCAGCAGCTTTGGCTCCGGGAATGCCTACAATGAGCAGTTCTTC. It encodes CASSFGSGNAYNEQFF.

Remarks on this clone: Given a much more abundant clone one base away, this may be a read error. Other DNA sequences within the sample encode an identical CDR3. The chain combines TRBV3-1 (or the pseudogene TRBV3-2) with TRBJ2-7, with 11 bases fitting TRBD2. The CDR3 loop spans 15 amino acids. Germline V CDR1 and CDR2: LGHDT, YNNKEL (reference sequence). V lost 4 bases and J lost 1; bases outside the gene matches: 3. In DNA, the CDR3 is TGTGCCAGCAGCCGGGGGACTAGCGGTTCCTACGAGCAGTACTTC. Its translation is CASSRGTSGSYEQYF.

This clone came up once. The V call is TRBV27, the J call TRBJ2-1, with TRBD2 matching 9 bases. There are 14 residues in the CDR3. Looked up from germline, CDR1 is MNHEY and CDR2 is SMNVEV (reference sequence). V dropped 5 bases and J dropped 1; count of bases not matched to a gene: 0. The CDR3 sequence is CASSLAGSYNEQFF. In DNA form, the CDR3 reads TGTGCCAGCAGTCTAGCGGGATCCTACAATGAGCAGTTCTTC.

This chain connects TRBV5-1 to TRBJ1-4; D not resolved. Trimming left V 5 bases short and J 2 bases short, with 4 bases between. The CDR3 sequence is 12 residues long. The V gene's germline CDR1 is SGHRS and CDR2 YFSETQ. CDR3 sequence: CASRRTNEKLFF. The DNA for the CDR3 is TGCGCCAGCAGGCGCACTAATGAAAAACTGTTTTTT.

The rearrangement joins TRBV11-2 to TRBJ2-7; D is ambiguous. Germline assignment: CDR1 SGHAT and CDR2 FQNNGV. The CDR3 has 14 amino acids. Trimming stripped 5 bases from V and 3 bases from J, with 14 bases between. CDR3 nucleotides: TGTGCCAGCAGCCACGCCAACAGCTACTACGAGCAGTACTTC. It yields the protein CASSHANSYYEQYF.